Below, 5 T cell receptor beta chains from the same sample are listed, as sequenced in a study of identifying expanded T cells in peripheral blood. TCRdb's table, derived via immunoSEQ multiplex PCR, lists solely in-frame clones and lacks some. The sample gives 60,000 to 70,000 clones, around 81% of which show up once; about a fifth is in the top ten. The source material was blood. The source of these receptors is a person between 18 and 75 years old in good health.

The chain has TRBV5-6 and TRBJ1-2; D is ambiguous. The CDR3 length is 15 residues. The germline V and J ends were trimmed by 0 bases and 4 bases, with 13 bases remaining between them. Germline V gene data show CDR1 as SGHDT and CDR2 as YYEEEE. The CDR3, as DNA: TGTGCCAGCAGCTTGGACAGAACCTCCATCTATGGCTACACCTTC. Protein sequence: CASSLDRTSIYGYTF.

The J gene is TRBJ2-2, the V gene TRBV7-7; 12 bases fit TRBD2. The ends lost 2 bases at V and 0 bases at J; junction bases unmatched: 4. The CDR3 runs to 18 residues. Germline values: CDR1 SSHAT, CDR2 FNYEAQ (reference sequence). This CDR3 is CASSLRTSGNANTGELFF. The CDR3 nucleotides read TGTGCCAGCAGCTTACGGACTAGCGGGAACGCGAACACCGGGGAGCTGTTTTTT.

The rearrangement links TRBV6-1 to TRBJ2-7; D gene ambiguous. Germline V gives CDR1 MNHNS, CDR2 SASEGT. The CDR3 covers 16 residues. Trimming pared 1 base from V and 0 bases from J, leaving 13 bases between. The CDR3 coding sequence is TGTGCCAGCAGTGAAGGCTCCTTTTGGGGCTCCTACGAGCAGTACGTC. It yields the protein CASSEGSFWGSYEQYV.

The chain is built from TRBV5-1 and TRBJ2-2; TRBD2 agrees at 11 bases. The V segment lost 6 bases and the J segment 3 bases; nucleotides outside the gene matches: 1. This CDR3 has 14 residues. Germline CDR1 is SGHRS and CDR2 is YFSETQ. CDR3 nucleotides: TGCGCCAGCAAACTAGCGGGGGACACCGGGGAGCTGTTTTTT. This codes for CASKLAGDTGELFF.

The chain uses TRBV13 and TRBJ2-1; 12 bases agree with TRBD1. With 5 bases clipped from V and 8 bases from J, the junction kept 13 bases outside the gene matches. The CDR3 extends over 17 amino acids. Germline CDR1 reads PRHDT; CDR2 reads FYEKMQ (reference sequence). Written as DNA, the CDR3 is TGTGCCAGCAGCCAAAGATCCCCGGGACAGGGGGCCTATGAGCAGTTCTTC. This translates into CASSQRSPGQGAYEQFF.